This is a list of T cell receptor beta chains from one sample in a study of T-cell reconstitution after alpha-beta-depleted transplantation in children. TCRdb re-called the PCR reads with MiXCR, one entry per CDR3 protein. The table lists around 270,000 distinct CDR3 sequences, about 9.5% of them singletons. The sample in question was PBMCs, obtained before TCRalphabeta/CD19-depleted stem cell transplant. These receptors were taken from a boy in the first two years of life with acute myeloid leukemia, due to receive a stem cell transplant. CDR3s include the opening cysteine and the closing phenylalanine or tryptophan.

v_call cdr3_aa
TRBV29-1 CSVVGTGEKETQYF
TRBV7-3 CASSPTSLADTQYF
TRBV7-9 CASSLVSTQSDKLFF
TRBV20-1 CSGPAPGSSYQETQYF
TRBV2 CASGQGFNYYEQYF
TRBV20-1 CSAHRLAGGFQYF
TRBV7-8 CASSSSLVSYEQYF
TRBV4-1 CASRQSGSYNEQFF
TRBV7-9 CASSSSGGWYNEQFF
TRBV5-1 CASSLVKSSYNEQFF
TRBV11-2 CASSLAGQVNEKLFF
TRBV14 CASSQAGSRGFYNEQFF
TRBV30 CAWSVTGAIYEQYF
TRBV5-1 CASSAEAPNEQYF
TRBV5-1 CASAGQGFSVLTF
TRBV6-2/TRBV6-3 CASSPAGRGDNEQFF
TRBV5-1 CASSPTGGNYGYTF
TRBV20-1 CSARPLSGGSNTGELFF
TRBV28 CASSLEQPQHF
TRBV6-1 CASVSGRAKNIQYF
TRBV10-3 CAISESITGLAGIGELFF
TRBV7-9 CASSFDRQDLSYEQYF
TRBV20-1 CSARDAGGQNIQYF
TRBV4-2 CASSQGTGAMNTGELFF
TRBV7-2 CASSRGPGTDTQYF
TRBV6-1 CASSRGTTDTQYF
TRBV11-1 CASSFLLASRGRAGELFF
TRBV28 CASSKDRAYEQYF
TRBV10-2 CASSESGGYSYNEQFF
TRBV7-9 CASSDGTGGDYGYTF
TRBV2 CASSEGRGGYNEQFF
TRBV29-1 CSVFSGRGYNEQFF
TRBV24-1 CATSDLTPYNEQFF
TRBV14 CASSQGSSYEQYF
TRBV5-1 CASSLWDTNTGELFF
TRBV4-1 CASSQDRAGGQQYF
TRBV11-2 CASSFGRSSGGYTF
TRBV9 CASSVGDASYNEQFF
TRBV7-9 CASSLAVSGEGSYNEQFF
TRBV20-1 CSAIDPESYNSPLHF
TRBV29-1 CSVDVGSGNTIYF
TRBV7-9 CASSLWDSSVQYF
TRBV28 CASSTLRSASYNSPLHF